In its sample, the clone carrying this TCR beta chain was seen a few times. Its antigen remains unidentified. This record belongs to a study of identical twins. Study observations and caveats: Fewer insertions characterized abundant cord blood beta clonotypes, whereas memory repertoires showed none.

cDNA molecules carried unique molecular identifiers, and template switching added a universal primer site. From the 5' RACE reads, TCRdb called clonotypes with MiXCR, one entry per CDR3 protein. This sample has a few hundred thousand distinct CDR3 sequences, with roughly 13% found just once. Looked up from germline, CDR1 is SQVTM and CDR2 is ANQGSEA. This CDR3 has 14 amino acids. The J segment lost 4 bases and the V segment lost 5 bases, leaving 7 bases of the junction unmatched. This sample also belongs to another study, concerning yellow fever vaccine responses in identical twins.

This sequence originates from a woman younger than 30 in good health. The sample taken for sequencing was memory (CD45RO+) T cells sorted from blood. The V call is TRBV29-1, the J call TRBJ2-5; TRBD2 matches at 10 bases. CDR3 in DNA: TGCAGCGTTAAAACTAGCGGGATCGGAGAGACCCAGTACTTC. Translated: CSVKTSGIGETQYF.